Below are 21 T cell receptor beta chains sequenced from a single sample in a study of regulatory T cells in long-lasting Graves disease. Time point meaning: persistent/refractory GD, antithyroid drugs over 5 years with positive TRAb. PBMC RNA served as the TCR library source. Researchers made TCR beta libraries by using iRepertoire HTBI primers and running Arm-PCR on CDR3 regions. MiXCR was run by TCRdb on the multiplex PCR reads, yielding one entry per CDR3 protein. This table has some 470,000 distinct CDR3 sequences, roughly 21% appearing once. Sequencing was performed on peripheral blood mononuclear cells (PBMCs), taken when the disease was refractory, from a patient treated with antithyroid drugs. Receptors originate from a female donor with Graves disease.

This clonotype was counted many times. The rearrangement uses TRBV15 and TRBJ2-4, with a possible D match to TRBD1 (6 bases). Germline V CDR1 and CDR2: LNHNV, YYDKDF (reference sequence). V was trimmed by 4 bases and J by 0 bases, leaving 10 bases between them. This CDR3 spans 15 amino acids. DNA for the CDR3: TGTGCCACCAGCAAGCAGGGGCTAGCCAAAAACATTCAGTACTTC. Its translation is CATSKQGLAKNIQYF. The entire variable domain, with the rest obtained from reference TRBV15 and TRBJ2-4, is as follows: DAMVIQNPRYQVTQFGKPVTLSCSQTLNHNVMYWYQQKSSQAPKLLFHYYDKDFNNEADTPDNFQSRRPNTSFCFLDIRSPGLGDTAMYLCATSKQGLAKNIQYFGAGTRLSVL.

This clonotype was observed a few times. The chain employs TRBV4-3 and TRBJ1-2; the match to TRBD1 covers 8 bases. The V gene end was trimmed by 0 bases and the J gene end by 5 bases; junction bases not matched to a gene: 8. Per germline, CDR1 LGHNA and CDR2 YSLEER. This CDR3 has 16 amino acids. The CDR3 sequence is CASSQDPTGDLYGYTF. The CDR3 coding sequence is TGCGCCAGCAGCCAAGACCCGACAGGGGACCTTTATGGCTACACCTTC.

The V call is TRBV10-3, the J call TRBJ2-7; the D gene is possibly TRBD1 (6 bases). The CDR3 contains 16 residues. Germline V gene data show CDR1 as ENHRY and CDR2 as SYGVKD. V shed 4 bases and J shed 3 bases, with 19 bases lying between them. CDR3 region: CAISVGPQGESYEQYF. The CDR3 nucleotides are TGTGCCATCAGTGTGGGACCACAGGGAGAGAGCTACGAGCAGTACTTC.

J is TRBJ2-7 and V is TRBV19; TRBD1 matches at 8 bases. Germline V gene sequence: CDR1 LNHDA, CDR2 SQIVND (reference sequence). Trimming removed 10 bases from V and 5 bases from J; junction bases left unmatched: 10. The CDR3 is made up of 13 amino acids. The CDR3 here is CATDDRGSHEQYF. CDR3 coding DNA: TGTGCCACCGACGACAGGGGCTCGCACGAGCAGTACTTC. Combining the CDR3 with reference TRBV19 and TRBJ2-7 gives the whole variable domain DGGITQSPKYLFRKEGQNVTLSCEQNLNHDAMYWYRQDPGQGLRLIYYSQIVNDFQKGDIAEGYSVSREKKESFPLTVTSAQKNPTAFYLCATDDRGSHEQYFGPGTRLTVT.

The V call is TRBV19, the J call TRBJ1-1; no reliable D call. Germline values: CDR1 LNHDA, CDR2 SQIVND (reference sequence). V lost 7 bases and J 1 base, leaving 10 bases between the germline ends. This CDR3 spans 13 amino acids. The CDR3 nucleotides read TGTGCCAGTATCGACTGGGGGAACACTGAAGCTTTCTTT. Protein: CASIDWGNTEAFF.

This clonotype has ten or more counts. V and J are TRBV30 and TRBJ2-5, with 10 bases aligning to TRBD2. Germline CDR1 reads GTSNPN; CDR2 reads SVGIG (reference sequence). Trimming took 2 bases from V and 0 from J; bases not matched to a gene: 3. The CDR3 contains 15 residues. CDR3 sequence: CAWSRTSGNQETQYF. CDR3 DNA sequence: TGTGCCTGGAGTCGGACTAGCGGAAACCAAGAGACCCAGTACTTC.

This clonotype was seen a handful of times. For the CDR3, the DNA is TGTGCCAGCAGCTTTAGTAAGAGGGTCACTGAAGCTTTCTTT. It encodes CASSFSKRVTEAFF. The gene calls are TRBV7-2 and TRBJ1-1; D uncertain. Germline V gene data show CDR1 as SGHTA and CDR2 as FQGNSA. V gave up 3 bases and J gave up 4 bases, with 12 bases separating them. The CDR3 contains 14 residues.

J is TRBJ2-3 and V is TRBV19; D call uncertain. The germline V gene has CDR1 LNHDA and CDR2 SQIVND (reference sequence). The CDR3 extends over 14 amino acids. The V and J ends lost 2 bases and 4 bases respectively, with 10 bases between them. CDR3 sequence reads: CASSILPGADTQYF. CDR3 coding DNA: TGTGCCAGTAGTATACTTCCGGGCGCAGATACGCAGTATTTT.

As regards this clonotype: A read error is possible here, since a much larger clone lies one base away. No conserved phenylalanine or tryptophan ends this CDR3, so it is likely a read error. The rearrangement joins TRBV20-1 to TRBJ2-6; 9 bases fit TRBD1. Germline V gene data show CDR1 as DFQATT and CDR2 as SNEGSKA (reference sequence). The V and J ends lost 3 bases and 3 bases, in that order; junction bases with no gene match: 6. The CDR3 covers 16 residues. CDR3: CSASEGQGLGANVLTS. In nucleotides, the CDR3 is TGCAGTGCTAGCGAGGGACAGGGCCTTGGGGCCAACGTCCTGACTTCC.

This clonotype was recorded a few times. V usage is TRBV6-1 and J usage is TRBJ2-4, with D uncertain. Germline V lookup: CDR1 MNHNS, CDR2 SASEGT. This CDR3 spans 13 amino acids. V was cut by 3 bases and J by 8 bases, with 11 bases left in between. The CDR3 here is CASSEGSGDIQYF. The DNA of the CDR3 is TGTGCCAGCAGTGAGGGTAGTGGGGACATTCAGTACTTC.

CDR3 bases: TGCAGTGCTAGAGATCAGAGACAGGACTATGGCTACACCTTC. Encoded protein: CSARDQRQDYGYTF. V is TRBV20-1 and J is TRBJ1-2; TRBD1 might be the D (6 bases). In germline, CDR1 is DFQATT, CDR2 SNEGSKA (reference sequence). Trimming removed 0 bases from V and 3 bases from J, with 11 bases in between. The CDR3 runs to 14 residues.

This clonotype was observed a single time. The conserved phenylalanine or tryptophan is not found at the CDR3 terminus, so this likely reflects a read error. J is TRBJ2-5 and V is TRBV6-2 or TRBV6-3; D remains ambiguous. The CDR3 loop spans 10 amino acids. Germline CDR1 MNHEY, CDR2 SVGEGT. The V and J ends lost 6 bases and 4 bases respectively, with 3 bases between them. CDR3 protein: CASSGETQYL. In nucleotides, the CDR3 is TGTGCCAGCAGCGGAGAGACCCAGTACCTC.

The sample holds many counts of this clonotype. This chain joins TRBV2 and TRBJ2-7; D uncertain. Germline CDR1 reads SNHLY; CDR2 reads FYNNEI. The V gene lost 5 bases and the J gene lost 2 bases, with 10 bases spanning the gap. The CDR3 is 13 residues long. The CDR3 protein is CASSKTPTYEQYF. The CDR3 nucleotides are TGTGCCAGCAGTAAGACACCGACCTACGAGCAGTACTTC.

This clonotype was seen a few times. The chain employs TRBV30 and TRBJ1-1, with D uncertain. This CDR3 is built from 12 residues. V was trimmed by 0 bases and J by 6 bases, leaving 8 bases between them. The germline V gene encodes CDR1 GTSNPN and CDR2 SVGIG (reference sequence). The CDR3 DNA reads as TGTGCCTGGAGTGTAAGTGGGGCTGAAGCTTTCTTT. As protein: CAWSVSGAEAFF.

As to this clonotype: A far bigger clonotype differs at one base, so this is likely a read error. The CDR3 here is CASSLTGQNGHTF. The CDR3 nucleotides read TGTGCCAGCAGCTTAACAGGACAGAACGGCCACACCTTC. The rearrangement joins TRBV7-2 to TRBJ1-2, with D perhaps matching TRBD1 (6 bases). This CDR3 comprises 13 residues. Germline V gene data show CDR1 as SGHTA and CDR2 as FQGNSA. Trimming took 2 bases from V and 12 from J, leaving 16 bases between them.

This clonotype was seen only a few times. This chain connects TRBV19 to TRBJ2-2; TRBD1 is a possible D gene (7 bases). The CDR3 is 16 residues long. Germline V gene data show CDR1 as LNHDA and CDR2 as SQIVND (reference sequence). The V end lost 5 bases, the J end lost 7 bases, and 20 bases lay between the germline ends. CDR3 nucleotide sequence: TGTGCCAGTAGTTCCCGACAGGGAGCGGGTGACGGGGAGCTGTTTTTT. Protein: CASSSRQGAGDGELFF.

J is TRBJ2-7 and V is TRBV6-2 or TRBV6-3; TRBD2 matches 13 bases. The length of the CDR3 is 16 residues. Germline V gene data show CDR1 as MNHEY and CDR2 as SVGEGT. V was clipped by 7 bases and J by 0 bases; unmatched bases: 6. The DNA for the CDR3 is TGTGCCAGCACCACGGGACTAGCGGGGAGCTCCTACGAGCAGTACTTC. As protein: CASTTGLAGSSYEQYF.

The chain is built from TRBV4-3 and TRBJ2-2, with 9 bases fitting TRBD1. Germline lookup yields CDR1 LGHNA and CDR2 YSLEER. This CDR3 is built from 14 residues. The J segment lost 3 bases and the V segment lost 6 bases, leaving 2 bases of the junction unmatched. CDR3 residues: CASRRQGDTGELFF. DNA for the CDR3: TGCGCCAGCAGACGACAGGGGGACACCGGGGAGCTGTTTTTT.

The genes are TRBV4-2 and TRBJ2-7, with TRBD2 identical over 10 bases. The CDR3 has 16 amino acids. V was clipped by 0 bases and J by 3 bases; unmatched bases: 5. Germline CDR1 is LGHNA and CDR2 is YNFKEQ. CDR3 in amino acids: CASSQDDRTSGYEQYF. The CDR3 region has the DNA TGTGCCAGCAGCCAAGACGATAGGACTAGCGGCTACGAGCAGTACTTC.

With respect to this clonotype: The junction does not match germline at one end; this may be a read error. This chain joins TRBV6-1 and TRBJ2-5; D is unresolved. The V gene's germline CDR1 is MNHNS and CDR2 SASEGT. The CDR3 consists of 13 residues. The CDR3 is CASSEGAQATQYF. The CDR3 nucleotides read TGTGCCAGCAGTGAAGGGGCCCAAGCGACCCAGTACTTC.

The CDR3 DNA is TGTGCCAGCAGTCACCCCCGGGGCTTTTGGTCCAAAAACATTCAGTACTTC. It translates to CASSHPRGFWSKNIQYF. The V gene is TRBV12-3 or TRBV12-4, the J gene TRBJ2-4, with D perhaps TRBD1 or TRBD2 (5 bases each). Trimming shortened V by 5 bases and J by 2 bases, and 19 bases separated the two germline ends. CDR3 size: 17 residues.